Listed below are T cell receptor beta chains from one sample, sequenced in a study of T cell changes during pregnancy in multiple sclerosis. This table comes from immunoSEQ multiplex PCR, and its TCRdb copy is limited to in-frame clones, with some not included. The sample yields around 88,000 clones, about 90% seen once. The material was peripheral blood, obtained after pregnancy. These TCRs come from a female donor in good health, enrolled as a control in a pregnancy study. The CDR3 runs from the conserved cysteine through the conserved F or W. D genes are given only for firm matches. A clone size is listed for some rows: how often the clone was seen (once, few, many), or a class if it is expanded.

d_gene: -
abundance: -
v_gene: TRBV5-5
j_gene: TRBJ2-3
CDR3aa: CASSLVLKDTQYF
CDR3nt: TGTGCCAGCAGCTTGGTGCTAAAGGATACGCAGTATTTT

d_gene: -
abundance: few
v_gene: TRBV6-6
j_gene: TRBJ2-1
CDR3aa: CASSYSTDIPEQFF
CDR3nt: TGTGCCAGCAGTTACTCGACAGACATTCCTGAGCAGTTCTTC

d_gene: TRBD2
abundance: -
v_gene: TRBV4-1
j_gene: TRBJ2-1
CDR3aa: CASSQDSSGTNYNEQFF
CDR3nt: TGCGCCAGCAGCCAAGATAGTTCCGGGACTAACTACAATGAGCAGTTCTTC

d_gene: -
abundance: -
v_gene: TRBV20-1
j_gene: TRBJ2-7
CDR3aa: CSALAGEQYF
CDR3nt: TGCAGTGCTCTGGCGGGGGAGCAGTACTTC

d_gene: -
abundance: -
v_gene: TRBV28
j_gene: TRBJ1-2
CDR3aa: CASSLPYNREGNYGYTF
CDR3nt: TGTGCCAGCAGTTTACCCTATAACAGGGAGGGAAACTATGGCTACACCTTC

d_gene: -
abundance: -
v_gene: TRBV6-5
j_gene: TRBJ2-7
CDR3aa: CASRDTLRLNYEQYF
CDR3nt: TGTGCCAGCAGGGACACCTTGAGATTAAACTACGAGCAGTACTTC

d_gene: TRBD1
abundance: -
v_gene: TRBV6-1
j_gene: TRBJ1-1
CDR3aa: CASDPTGSMNTEAFF
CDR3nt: TGTGCCAGCGACCCGACAGGGAGCATGAACACTGAAGCTTTCTTT

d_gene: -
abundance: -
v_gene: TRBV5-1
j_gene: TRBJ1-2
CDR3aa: CASSSQYGYTF
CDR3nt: TGCGCCAGCAGCTCCCAGTATGGCTACACCTTC

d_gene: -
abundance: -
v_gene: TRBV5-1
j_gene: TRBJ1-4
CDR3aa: CASSFSPREKLFF
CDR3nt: TGCGCCAGCAGCTTTAGCCCACGGGAAAAACTGTTTTTT

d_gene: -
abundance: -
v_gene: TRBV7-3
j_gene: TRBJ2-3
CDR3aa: CASSQGQGPMAQYF
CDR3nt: TGTGCCAGCAGCCAGGGGCAGGGCCCCATGGCGCAGTATTTT

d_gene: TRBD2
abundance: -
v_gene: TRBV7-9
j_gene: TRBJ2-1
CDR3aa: CASSLGEGDEQFF
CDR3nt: TGTGCCAGCAGCTTAGGGGAGGGCGATGAGCAGTTCTTC

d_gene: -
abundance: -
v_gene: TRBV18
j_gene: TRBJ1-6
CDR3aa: CASSPLKGINSPLHF
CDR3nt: TGTGCCAGCTCACCACTCAAGGGGATAAATTCACCCCTCCACTTT

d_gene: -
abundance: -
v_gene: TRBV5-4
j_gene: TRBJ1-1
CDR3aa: CASRSPLGTGATEAFF
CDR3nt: TGTGCCAGCAGGTCCCCTCTGGGCACAGGAGCCACTGAAGCTTTCTTT

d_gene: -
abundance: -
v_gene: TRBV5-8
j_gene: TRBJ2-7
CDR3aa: CASSYNIGEEYEQYF
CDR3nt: TGTGCCAGCAGCTACAACATTGGGGAGGAGTACGAGCAGTACTTC

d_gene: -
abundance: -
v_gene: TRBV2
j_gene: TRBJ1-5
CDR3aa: CASRGGNQPQHF
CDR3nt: TGTGCCAGCAGGGGGGGAAATCAGCCCCAGCATTTT